The following is a T cell receptor beta chain sequence with its context. Germline is not matched at one junction end, which may reflect a read error. This sample is drawn from a study of T cells in Graves' hyperthyroidism and ophthalmopathy. About the study: Peripheral blood was acquired at first diagnosis, ahead of any therapy whatsoever.

CDR3 length equals 15 residues. Germline CDR1 MNHEY, CDR2 SVGAGI. Graves' hyperthyroidism was deemed stable absent ophthalmopathy progression within 18 months. Patients aged 18 to 65 had newly diagnosed hyperthyroidism of under 2 months' duration. Amplification of TCR beta CDR3 regions used RNA as the template. Researchers ran a first-round RT-PCR on the TCR CDR3 using the HTBI primer set. TCRdb re-called the multiplex PCR reads through MiXCR, storing one row per CDR3 protein. Counted here are about 210,000 distinct CDR3 sequences, approximately 17% occurring once; the ten biggest clones make up under 65%.

The source of this sequence is a man aged 45-65 years with Graves' hyperthyroidism. The sample consisted of blood. The chain carries TRBV6-5 and TRBJ2-3; TRBD1 matches 11 bases. CDR3 in DNA: TGTGCCAGCAGTTACGGACAGGGGGCAACAGATACGCGGTATTTT. Translation gives CASSYGQGATDTRYF.